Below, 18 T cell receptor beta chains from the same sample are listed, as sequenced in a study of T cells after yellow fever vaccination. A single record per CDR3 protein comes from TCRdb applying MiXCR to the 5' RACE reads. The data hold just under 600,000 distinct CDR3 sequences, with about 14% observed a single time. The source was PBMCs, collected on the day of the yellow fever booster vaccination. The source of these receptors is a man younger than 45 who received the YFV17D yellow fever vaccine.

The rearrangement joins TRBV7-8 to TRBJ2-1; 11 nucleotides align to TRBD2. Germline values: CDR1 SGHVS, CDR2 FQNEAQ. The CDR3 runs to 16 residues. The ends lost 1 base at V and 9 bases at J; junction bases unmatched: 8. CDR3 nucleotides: TGTGCCAGCAGCTTAGTTGAGGTAGCGGGAGGGTTTGAGCAGTTCTTC. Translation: CASSLVEVAGGFEQFF.

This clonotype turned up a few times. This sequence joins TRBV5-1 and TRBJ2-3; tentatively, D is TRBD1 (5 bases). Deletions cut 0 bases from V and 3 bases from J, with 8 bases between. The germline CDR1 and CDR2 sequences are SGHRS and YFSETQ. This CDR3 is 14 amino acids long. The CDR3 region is CASSLVQDTDTQYF. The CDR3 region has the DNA TGCGCCAGCAGCTTGGTACAGGATACAGATACGCAGTATTTT.

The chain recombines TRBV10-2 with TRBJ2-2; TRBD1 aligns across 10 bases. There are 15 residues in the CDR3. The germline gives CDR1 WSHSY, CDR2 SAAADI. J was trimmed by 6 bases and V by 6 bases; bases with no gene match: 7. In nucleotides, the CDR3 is TGCGCCAGCAGCGACCGGGACAGGGGATCCGGGGAGCTGTTTTTT. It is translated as CASSDRDRGSGELFF.

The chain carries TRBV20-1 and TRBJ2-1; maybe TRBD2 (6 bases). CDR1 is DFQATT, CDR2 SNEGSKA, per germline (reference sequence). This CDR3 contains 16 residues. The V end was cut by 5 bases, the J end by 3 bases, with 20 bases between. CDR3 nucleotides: TGCAGTGCTGTAGCGGTCCCCGGGGCGGTCTACAATGAGCAGTTCTTC. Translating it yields CSAVAVPGAVYNEQFF.

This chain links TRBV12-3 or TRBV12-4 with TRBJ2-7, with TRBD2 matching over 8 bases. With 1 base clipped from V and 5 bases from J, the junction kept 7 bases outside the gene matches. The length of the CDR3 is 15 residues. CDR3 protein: CASSLDPAGVDEQYF. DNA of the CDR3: TGTGCCAGCAGTTTAGACCCAGCGGGAGTGGACGAGCAGTACTTC.

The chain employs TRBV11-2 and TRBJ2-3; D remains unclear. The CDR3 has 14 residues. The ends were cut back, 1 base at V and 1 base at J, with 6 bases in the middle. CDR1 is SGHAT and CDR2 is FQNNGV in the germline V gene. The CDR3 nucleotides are TGTGCCAGCAGCTTAGGGTATGGCACAGATACGCAGTATTTT. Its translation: CASSLGYGTDTQYF.

The CDR3 DNA reads TGCGCCAGCAGCCAAGATCCAGGACCCTATGGCTACACCTTC. Translation: CASSQDPGPYGYTF. The gene calls are TRBV4-3 and TRBJ1-2, with D unclear. The length of the CDR3 is 14 residues. The germline V gene encodes CDR1 LGHNA and CDR2 YSLEER. V shed 0 bases and J shed 4 bases, with 9 bases lying between them.

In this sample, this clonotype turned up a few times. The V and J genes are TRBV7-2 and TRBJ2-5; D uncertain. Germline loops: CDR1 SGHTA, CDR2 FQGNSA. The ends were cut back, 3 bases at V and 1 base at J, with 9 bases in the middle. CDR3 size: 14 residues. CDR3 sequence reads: CASSLTGSQETQYF. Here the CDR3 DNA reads TGTGCCAGCAGCTTGACTGGTTCCCAAGAGACCCAGTACTTC. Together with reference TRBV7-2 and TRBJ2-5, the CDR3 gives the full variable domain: GAGVSQSPSNKVTEKGKDVELRCDPISGHTALYWYRQSLGQGLEFLIYFQGNSAPDKSGLPSDRFSAERTGGSVSTLTIQRTQQEDSAVYLCASSLTGSQETQYFGPGTRLLVL.

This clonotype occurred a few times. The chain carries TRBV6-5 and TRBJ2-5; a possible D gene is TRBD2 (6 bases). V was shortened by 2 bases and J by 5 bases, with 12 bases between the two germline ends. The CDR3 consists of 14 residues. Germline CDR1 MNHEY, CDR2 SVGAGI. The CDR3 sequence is CASSYGGARETQYF. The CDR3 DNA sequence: TGTGCCAGCAGTTACGGCGGGGCAAGGGAGACCCAGTACTTC.

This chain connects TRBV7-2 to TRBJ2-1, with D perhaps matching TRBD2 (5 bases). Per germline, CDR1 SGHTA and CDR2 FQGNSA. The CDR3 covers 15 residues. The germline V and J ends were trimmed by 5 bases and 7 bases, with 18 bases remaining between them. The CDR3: CASSHTYGLSNEQFF. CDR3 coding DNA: TGTGCCAGCAGCCATACCTACGGACTGTCAAATGAGCAGTTCTTC.

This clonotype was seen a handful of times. For the CDR3, the DNA is TGTGCCAGCAGTAACCCTCCGGGACTAGCGGGAGGGCCAGGGCACAATGAGCAGTTCTTC. Protein sequence: CASSNPPGLAGGPGHNEQFF. The chain joins TRBV27 to TRBJ2-1; 16 bases fit TRBD2. CDR3 length: 20 amino acids. V shed 5 bases, J shed 5 bases, and the junction held 15 bases outside the gene matches. CDR1 is MNHEY, CDR2 SMNVEV, per germline (reference sequence).

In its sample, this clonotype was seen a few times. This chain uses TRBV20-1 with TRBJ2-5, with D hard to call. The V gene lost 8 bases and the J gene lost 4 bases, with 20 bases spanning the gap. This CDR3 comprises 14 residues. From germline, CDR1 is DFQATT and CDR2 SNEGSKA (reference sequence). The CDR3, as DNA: TGCAGTACTTATCCCTCGCAGGTTGTAGAGACCCAGTACTTC. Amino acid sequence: CSTYPSQVVETQYF.

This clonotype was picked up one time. The CDR3 spells CASSTRDRRRGIAGELFF. CDR3 coding DNA: TGTGCCAGTAGTACCAGGGACAGGAGGCGCGGGATTGCCGGGGAGCTGTTTTTT. The genes are TRBV19 and TRBJ2-2; TRBD1 aligns across 8 bases. Germline lookup yields CDR1 LNHDA and CDR2 SQIVND (reference sequence). The CDR3 length is 18 residues. V lost 4 bases to trimming and J lost 6 bases; unmatched junction nucleotides: 16. Full variable domain (missing parts from reference TRBV19 and TRBJ2-2): DGGITQSPKYLFRKEGQNVTLSCEQNLNHDAMYWYRQDPGQGLRLIYYSQIVNDFQKGDIAEGYSVSREKKESFPLTVTSAQKNPTAFYLCASSTRDRRRGIAGELFFGEGSRLTVL.

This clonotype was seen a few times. CDR3 bases: TGTGCCAGCAGTTACAGGGGGACCTATGGCTACACCTTC. This gives the protein CASSYRGTYGYTF. J is TRBJ1-2 and V is TRBV12-3 or TRBV12-4; 8 bases line up with TRBD1. Trimming at V came to 4 bases and at J to 4 bases, leaving 2 bases not matched to a gene. The CDR3 has 13 residues.

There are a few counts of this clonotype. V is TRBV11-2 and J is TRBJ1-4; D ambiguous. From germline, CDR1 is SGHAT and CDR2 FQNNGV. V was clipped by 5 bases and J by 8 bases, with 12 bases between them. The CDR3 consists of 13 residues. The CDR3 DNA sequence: TGTGCCAGCAGCCCACAGACATTCGAAAAACTGTTTTTT. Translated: CASSPQTFEKLFF. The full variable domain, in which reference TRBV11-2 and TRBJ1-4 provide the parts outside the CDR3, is EAGVAQSPRYKIIEKRQSVAFWCNPISGHATLYWYQQILGQGPKLLIQFQNNGVVDDSQLPKDRFSAERLKGVDSTLKIQPAKLEDSAVYLCASSPQTFEKLFFGSGTQLSVL.

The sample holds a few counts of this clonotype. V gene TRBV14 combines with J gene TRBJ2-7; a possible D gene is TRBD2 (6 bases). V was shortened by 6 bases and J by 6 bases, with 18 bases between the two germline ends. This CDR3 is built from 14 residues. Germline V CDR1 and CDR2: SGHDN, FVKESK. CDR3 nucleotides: TGTGCCAGCAGTCCCGGGACTGCAAACCGCGAGCAGTACTTC. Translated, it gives CASSPGTANREQYF.

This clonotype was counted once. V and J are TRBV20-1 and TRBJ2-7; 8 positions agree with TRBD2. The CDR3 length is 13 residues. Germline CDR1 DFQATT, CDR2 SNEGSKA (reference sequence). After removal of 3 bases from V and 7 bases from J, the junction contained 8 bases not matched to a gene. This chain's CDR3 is CSASGRAPQEQYF. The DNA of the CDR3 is TGCAGTGCTAGCGGGAGGGCCCCCCAAGAGCAGTACTTC.

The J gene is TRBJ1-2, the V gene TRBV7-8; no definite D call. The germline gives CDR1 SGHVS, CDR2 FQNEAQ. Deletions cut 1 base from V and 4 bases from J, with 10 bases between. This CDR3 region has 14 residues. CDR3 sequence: CASSLDPVPYGYTF. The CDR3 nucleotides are TGTGCCAGCAGCTTAGATCCAGTACCCTATGGCTACACCTTC. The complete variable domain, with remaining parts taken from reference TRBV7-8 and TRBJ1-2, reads GAGVSQSPRYKVAKRGQDVALRCDPISGHVSLFWYQQALGQGPEFLTYFQNEAQLDKSGLPSDRFFAERPEGSVSTLKIQRTQQEDSAVYLCASSLDPVPYGYTFGSGTRLTVV.